This T cell receptor (beta chain) is from a study of shared clonotypes between healthy human individuals. Turning to the study itself: In total, the donors were a couple of women and a few men aged 18 to 49. Points from the study as a whole: Generally, naive subsets (rather than memory subsets) showed larger estimated richness.

Of note for this clone: Its antigen is unknown. This CDR3 is also generated by other DNA sequences in the sample.

Authors' data handling: ImmunoSEQ output held junction-only sequences without quality scores, so filtering differed. The protocol was immunoSEQ multiplex PCR, while the TCRdb copy is restricted to in-frame clones and leaves out a portion. The D gene and trimming were derived from the DNA, and the V and J assignments and clone size from that table. The sample carries roughly 2,300,000 clones, around 90% recorded once. Per the germline V gene, CDR1 is SGDLS and CDR2 is YYNGEE. The CDR3 runs to 13 residues. V dropped 1 base and J dropped 5 bases, with 6 bases sitting between them. The V gene is TRBV9, the J gene TRBJ2-2; D is undetermined. This TCR derives from a man aged 18 to 35 in good health. Some clones in this sample may be carry-over from other donors' samples. The sample consisted of naive CD4+ T cells from PBMCs. The subset: CD45RA+ positively selected. The CDR3 loop is CASSVSRTGELFF. As DNA, the CDR3 is TGTGCCAGCAGCGTATCCCGGACCGGGGAGCTGTTTTTT.